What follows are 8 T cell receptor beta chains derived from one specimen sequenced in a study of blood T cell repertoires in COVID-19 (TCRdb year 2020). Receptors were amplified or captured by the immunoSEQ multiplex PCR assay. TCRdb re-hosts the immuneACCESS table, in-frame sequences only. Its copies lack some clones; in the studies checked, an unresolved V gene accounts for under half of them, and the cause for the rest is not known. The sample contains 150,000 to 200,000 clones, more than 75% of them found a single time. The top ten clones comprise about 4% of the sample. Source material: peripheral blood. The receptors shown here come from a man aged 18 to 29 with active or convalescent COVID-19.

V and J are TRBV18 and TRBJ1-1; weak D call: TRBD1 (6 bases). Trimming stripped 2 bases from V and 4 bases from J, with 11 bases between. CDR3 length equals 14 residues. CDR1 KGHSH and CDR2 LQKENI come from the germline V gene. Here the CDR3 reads CASSPGGEPTEAFF. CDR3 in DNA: TGTGCCAGCTCACCAGGGGGCGAACCCACTGAAGCTTTCTTT.

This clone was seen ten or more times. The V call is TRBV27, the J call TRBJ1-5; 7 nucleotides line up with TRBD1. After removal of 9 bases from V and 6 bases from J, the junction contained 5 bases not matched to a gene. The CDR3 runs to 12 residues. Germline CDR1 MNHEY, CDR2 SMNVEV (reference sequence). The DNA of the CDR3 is TGTGCCAGTCAGGGGGTCGGTCAGCCCCAGCATTTT. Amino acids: CASQGVGQPQHF.

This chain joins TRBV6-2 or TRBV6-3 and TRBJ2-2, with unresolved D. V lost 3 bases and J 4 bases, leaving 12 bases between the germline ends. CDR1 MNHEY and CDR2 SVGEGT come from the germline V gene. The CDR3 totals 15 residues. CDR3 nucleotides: TGTGCCAGCAGTTATTCGGCTAGAATCACCGGGGAGCTGTTTTTT. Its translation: CASSYSARITGELFF.

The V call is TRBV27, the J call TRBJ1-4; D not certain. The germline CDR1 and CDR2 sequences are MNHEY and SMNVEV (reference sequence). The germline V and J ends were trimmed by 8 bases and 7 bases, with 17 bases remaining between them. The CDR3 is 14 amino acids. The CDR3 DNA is TGTGCCAGCTCGACGAGGGCAGTGGTTGAAAAACTGTTTTTT. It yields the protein CASSTRAVVEKLFF.

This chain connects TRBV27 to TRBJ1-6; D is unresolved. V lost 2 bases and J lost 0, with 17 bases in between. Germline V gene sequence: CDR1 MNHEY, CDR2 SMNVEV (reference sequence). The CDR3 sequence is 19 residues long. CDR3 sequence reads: CASSLQSPSGSSYNSPLHF. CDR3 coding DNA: TGTGCCAGCAGTTTACAGTCCCCTTCGGGAAGCTCCTATAATTCACCCCTCCACTTT.

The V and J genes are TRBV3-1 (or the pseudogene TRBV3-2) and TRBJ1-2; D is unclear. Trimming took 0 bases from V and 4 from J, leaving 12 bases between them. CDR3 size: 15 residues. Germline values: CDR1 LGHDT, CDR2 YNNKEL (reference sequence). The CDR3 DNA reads TGTGCCAGCAGCCAAGAGGCCAGAACTATCTATGGCTACACCTTC. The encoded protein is CASSQEARTIYGYTF.

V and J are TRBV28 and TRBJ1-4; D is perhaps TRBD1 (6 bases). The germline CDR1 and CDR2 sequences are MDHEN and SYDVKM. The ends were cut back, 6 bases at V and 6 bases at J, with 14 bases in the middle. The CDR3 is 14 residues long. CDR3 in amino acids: CASSRGGEDEKLFF. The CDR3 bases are TGTGCCAGCAGCCGAGGGGGGGAGGATGAAAAACTGTTTTTT.

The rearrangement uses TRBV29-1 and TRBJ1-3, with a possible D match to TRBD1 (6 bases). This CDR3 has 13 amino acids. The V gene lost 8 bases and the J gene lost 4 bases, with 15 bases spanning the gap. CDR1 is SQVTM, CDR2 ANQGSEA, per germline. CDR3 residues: CSTQGEVGNTIYF. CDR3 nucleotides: TGCAGCACACAGGGAGAGGTCGGAAACACCATATATTTT.